Listed below are T cell receptor beta chains from one sample, sequenced in a study of CD8 T cells in Susac syndrome. Each CDR3 protein is one row after TCRdb ran MiXCR on the immunoSEQ multiplex PCR reads. Counted here are approximately 200,000 distinct CDR3 sequences, roughly 94% occurring once; the ten biggest clones make up about 0.08%. The sequenced material came from CD4+ T cells from PBMCs. Receptors originate from a human donor with multiple sclerosis. The CDR3 runs from the conserved cysteine through the conserved F or W. Fields, in order: clone size, J gene, V gene, D gene, CDR3 length, CDR3 protein, CDR3 DNA. A D gene is named only where the DNA matches it firmly. Where a row states a size, it is once, few, many or the class of an expanded clone; other rows omit it.

size: NA; J: TRBJ2-1; V: TRBV15; D: TRBD1; length: 15; CDR3: CATSRGGQGLGEQFF; DNA: TGTGCCACCAGCAGAGGGGGACAGGGTCTTGGTGAGCAGTTCTTC
size: NA; J: TRBJ2-7; V: TRBV11-2; D: NA; length: 16; CDR3: CASRLLVTGSWYEQYF; DNA: TGTGCCAGCAGACTTCTGGTCACAGGGAGTTGGTACGAGCAGTACTTC
size: once; J: TRBJ2-3; V: TRBV5-1; D: TRBD2; length: 15; CDR3: CASREGGGTTDTQYF; DNA: TGCGCCAGCAGAGAAGGCGGGGGGACCACAGATACGCAGTATTTT
size: NA; J: TRBJ1-1; V: TRBV3-1; D: NA; length: 15; CDR3: CASSQVEGKGPQAFF; DNA: TGTGCCAGCAGCCAAGTTGAAGGGAAGGGGCCCCAAGCTTTCTTT
size: NA; J: TRBJ1-2; V: TRBV7-2; D: TRBD1; length: 13; CDR3: CASSLPQGVGYTF; DNA: TGTGCCAGCAGCCTCCCACAGGGGGTGGGCTACACCTTC
size: once; J: TRBJ1-6; V: TRBV10-3; D: NA; length: 13; CDR3: CAARDSERSPLHF; DNA: TGTGCCGCCCGGGATAGCGAGCGGTCACCCCTCCACTTT
size: NA; J: TRBJ2-1; V: TRBV30; D: NA; length: 12; CDR3: CAWMGEPYEQFF; DNA: TGTGCCTGGATGGGTGAGCCTTATGAGCAGTTCTTC
size: NA; J: TRBJ1-2; V: TRBV30; D: NA; length: 11; CDR3: CARRWGPGYTF; DNA: TGTGCCCGGAGGTGGGGTCCTGGCTACACCTTC
size: NA; J: TRBJ2-7; V: TRBV11-2; D: NA; length: 13; CDR3: CASSPGTAGEQYF; DNA: TGTGCCAGCAGCCCCGGGACTGCGGGGGAGCAGTACTTC
size: NA; J: TRBJ1-2; V: TRBV29-1; D: NA; length: 12; CDR3: CSSGADQYGYTF; DNA: TGCAGCTCCGGGGCCGACCAATATGGCTACACCTTC
size: NA; J: TRBJ1-1; V: TRBV29-1; D: NA; length: 14; CDR3: CSVSTGGAPAEAFF; DNA: TGCAGCGTTTCAACGGGAGGGGCCCCCGCTGAAGCTTTCTTT
size: NA; J: TRBJ1-4; V: TRBV29-1; D: NA; length: 13; CDR3: CSVKRQPNEKLFF; DNA: TGCAGCGTTAAGCGACAGCCGAATGAAAAACTGTTTTTT
size: NA; J: TRBJ1-2; V: TRBV3-1; D: NA; length: 13; CDR3: CASSQGDVYGYTF; DNA: TGTGCCAGCAGCCAAGGGGACGTCTATGGCTACACCTTC
size: NA; J: TRBJ1-5; V: TRBV20-1; D: TRBD1; length: 15; CDR3: CSAISRGFGNQPQHF; DNA: TGCAGTGCTATTAGCAGGGGGTTTGGCAATCAGCCCCAGCATTTT
size: NA; J: TRBJ2-2; V: TRBV29-1; D: NA; length: 13; CDR3: CSVGSRVAGELFF; DNA: TGCAGCGTTGGATCCCGGGTGGCCGGGGAGCTGTTTTTT
size: NA; J: TRBJ2-5; V: TRBV2; D: NA; length: 12; CDR3: CASSELWETQYF; DNA: TGTGCCAGCAGTGAACTCTGGGAGACCCAGTACTTC
size: NA; J: TRBJ1-1; V: TRBV6-5; D: TRBD1; length: 13; CDR3: CASRGTANTEAFF; DNA: TGTGCCAGCAGAGGGACAGCGAACACTGAAGCTTTCTTT
size: few; J: TRBJ2-1; V: TRBV20-1; D: NA; length: 10; CDR3: CSAFSREQFF; DNA: TGCAGTGCTTTTAGTCGGGAGCAGTTCTTC
size: NA; J: TRBJ2-1; V: TRBV20-1; D: NA; length: 12; CDR3: CSAARRESEQFF; DNA: TGCAGTGCTGCTCGAAGGGAGAGTGAGCAGTTCTTC
size: NA; J: TRBJ1-1; V: TRBV19; D: NA; length: 18; CDR3: CASSIAGRARTVNTEAFF; DNA: TGTGCCAGTAGTATCGCCGGACGGGCCCGGACAGTGAACACTGAAGCTTTCTTT
size: NA; J: TRBJ2-7; V: TRBV5-1; D: TRBD1; length: 14; CDR3: CASSLTGGNYEQYF; DNA: TGCGCCAGCAGCTTGACAGGGGGAAATTACGAGCAGTACTTC
size: NA; J: TRBJ2-5; V: TRBV2; D: NA; length: 11; CDR3: CASTMEETQYF; DNA: TGTGCCAGCACCATGGAAGAGACCCAGTACTTC
size: NA; J: TRBJ1-2; V: TRBV30; D: NA; length: 14; CDR3: CAWSALGQDYGYTF; DNA: TGTGCCTGGAGTGCCTTGGGGCAGGACTATGGCTACACCTTC
size: NA; J: TRBJ2-5; V: TRBV11-2; D: NA; length: 12; CDR3: CASSLAGVAQYF; DNA: TGTGCCAGCAGCTTAGCGGGGGTGGCCCAGTACTTC
size: NA; J: TRBJ2-1; V: TRBV2; D: TRBD1; length: 14; CDR3: CASRGTGNRNEQFF; DNA: TGTGCCAGCAGGGGGACAGGGAATCGGAATGAGCAGTTCTTC
size: NA; J: TRBJ2-7; V: TRBV7-2; D: TRBD1; length: 16; CDR3: CASSLGGQGRVDEQYF; DNA: TGTGCCAGCAGCTTAGGAGGACAGGGTAGAGTTGACGAGCAGTACTTC
size: NA; J: TRBJ2-7; V: TRBV20-1; D: NA; length: 14; CDR3: CSASRGRGLYEQYF; DNA: TGCAGTGCTAGTAGAGGTAGGGGCCTCTACGAGCAGTACTTC
size: NA; J: TRBJ2-1; V: TRBV5-1; D: NA; length: 15; CDR3: CASSLVPNGDNEQFF; DNA: TGCGCCAGCAGCTTGGTTCCTAACGGGGACAATGAGCAGTTCTTC
size: NA; J: TRBJ2-1; V: TRBV9; D: NA; length: 14; CDR3: CASSVTPIGDEQFF; DNA: TGTGCCAGCAGCGTAACCCCCATCGGCGATGAGCAGTTCTTC
size: NA; J: TRBJ1-1; V: TRBV29-1; D: TRBD1; length: 14; CDR3: CSVSSLGQRTEAFF; DNA: TGCAGCGTTTCCTCCTTGGGACAGCGGACTGAAGCTTTCTTT
size: NA; J: TRBJ2-1; V: TRBV9; D: TRBD2; length: 15; CDR3: CASSPFSGFTNEQFF; DNA: TGTGCCAGCAGCCCCTTTAGCGGGTTTACCAATGAGCAGTTCTTC
size: NA; J: TRBJ1-2; V: TRBV15; D: TRBD1; length: 14; CDR3: CATSRDRGLEGYTF; DNA: TGTGCCACCAGCAGGGACAGGGGGCTTGAGGGCTACACCTTC
size: NA; J: TRBJ2-5; V: TRBV11-1; D: NA; length: 15; CDR3: CASSVLYGREETQYF; DNA: TGTGCCAGCAGCGTACTCTACGGCAGGGAAGAGACCCAGTACTTC
size: NA; J: TRBJ2-5; V: TRBV29-1; D: NA; length: 13; CDR3: CSVESQGRETQYF; DNA: TGCAGCGTTGAGTCTCAGGGACGGGAGACCCAGTACTTC
size: NA; J: TRBJ1-1; V: TRBV29-1; D: NA; length: 9; CDR3: CSVGPEAFF; DNA: TGCAGCGTTGGACCTGAAGCTTTCTTT
size: NA; J: TRBJ2-5; V: TRBV30; D: NA; length: 14; CDR3: CAWNRPGMKETQYF; DNA: TGTGCCTGGAATCGGCCCGGGATGAAAGAGACCCAGTACTTC
size: NA; J: TRBJ2-7; V: TRBV29-1; D: TRBD2; length: 13; CDR3: CSVVLPGRYEQYF; DNA: TGCAGCGTTGTACTCCCCGGGAGGTACGAGCAGTACTTC